The 23 T cell receptor beta chains given below trace back to one sample, sequenced in a study of cytomegalovirus exposure and HLA in healthy donors. The PCR contained 60 Vbeta and 13 Jbeta primers. The repertoire was sequenced with immunoSEQ multiplex PCR; TCRdb's copy has only in-frame clones and lacks some. The top ten hold approximately 1.3% of the sample, which has 120,000 or so clones, nearly 80% seen once. The sample was PBMCs. Receptors originate from a woman in her 30s in good health and CMV-seronegative.

The gene calls are TRBV4-3 and TRBJ2-3, with 9 bases aligning to TRBD2. This CDR3 region has 18 residues. Germline V CDR1 and CDR2: LGHNA, YSLEER. V was pared by 0 bases and J by 1 base, with 8 bases of the junction left unmatched. CDR3 loop: CASSQDVGAGGRTDTQYF. In DNA, the CDR3 is TGCGCCAGCAGCCAAGACGTCGGCGCGGGGGGGCGCACAGATACGCAGTATTTT.

The J gene is TRBJ2-1, the V gene TRBV7-8, with 11 nucleotides matching TRBD2. The CDR3 is made up of 16 amino acids. Losses at the gene ends were 2 bases for V and 10 bases for J; bases not matched to a gene: 10. The germline gives CDR1 SGHVS, CDR2 FQNEAQ. CDR3 protein: CASSLFTASGGREQFF. Here the CDR3 DNA reads TGTGCCAGCAGCTTATTTACGGCTAGCGGGGGGCGAGAGCAGTTCTTC. Supplemented by reference TRBV7-8 and TRBJ2-1, the full variable domain reads GAGVSQSPRYKVAKRGQDVALRCDPISGHVSLFWYQQALGQGPEFLTYFQNEAQLDKSGLPSDRFFAERPEGSVSTLKIQRTQQEDSAVYLCASSLFTASGGREQFFGPGTRLTVL.

The rearrangement joins TRBV21-1 to TRBJ1-3. TRBV21-1 is described as a pseudogene. CDR3 length: 16 amino acids. In DNA form, the CDR3 reads TGTGCCAGCAGCAACTTTGAGGGTTACTCTGGAAACACCATATATTTT. Residues: CASSNFEGYSGNTIYF.

The rearrangement joins TRBV30 to TRBJ1-5; unclear D gene. The CDR3 has 14 residues. Per the germline V gene, CDR1 is GTSNPN and CDR2 is SVGIG (reference sequence). V lost 1 base, J lost 6 bases, and 13 bases lay in between. CDR3 loop: CAWSATWAGQPQHF. Written as DNA, the CDR3 is TGTGCCTGGAGTGCCACCTGGGCTGGTCAGCCCCAGCATTTT.

The chain combines TRBV29-1 with TRBJ1-5; 9 positions match TRBD1. The V gene's germline CDR1 is SQVTM and CDR2 ANQGSEA. Trimming cost V 2 bases and J 9 bases; bases outside gene matches: 11. The CDR3 contains 15 residues. The CDR3 nucleotides read TGCAGCGTTGAATCGGGACAGGGCCAGCCTGCGCCCCAGCATTTT. Translated, it gives CSVESGQGQPAPQHF. Looking up the rest from reference TRBV29-1 and TRBJ1-5 gives the full variable domain: SAVISQKPSRDICQRGTSLTIQCQVDSQVTMMFWYRQQPGQSLTLIATANQGSEATYESGFVIDKFPISRPNLTFSTLTVSNMSPEDSSIYLCSVESGQGQPAPQHFGDGTRLSIL.

The chain employs TRBV28 and TRBJ1-5; possible D gene TRBD1, 5 bases. The germline gives CDR1 MDHEN, CDR2 SYDVKM. Trimming left V 6 bases short and J 1 base short, with 13 bases between. This CDR3 comprises 15 residues. The CDR3 sequence: CASRVLGGSNQPQHF. In DNA form, the CDR3 reads TGTGCCAGCAGAGTCCTCGGGGGAAGCAATCAGCCCCAGCATTTT.

The gene calls are TRBV4-1 and TRBJ1-5; D perhaps matches TRBD1 (6 bases). Germline lookup yields CDR1 MGHRA and CDR2 YSYEKL. The CDR3 length is 16 residues. V was clipped by 0 bases and J by 0 bases, with 9 bases between them. The CDR3 DNA reads as TGCGCCAGCAGCCAAGATGGGGGCTATAGCAATCAGCCCCAGCATTTT. Protein: CASSQDGGYSNQPQHF.

This clone is a singleton in its sample. The chain employs TRBV28 and TRBJ1-2; TRBD1 matches at 7 bases. V gave up 5 bases and J gave up 6 bases; unmatched junction bases: 6. Per the germline V gene, CDR1 is MDHEN and CDR2 is SYDVKM. CDR3 size: 13 residues. In DNA, the CDR3 is TGTGCCAGCAGTCCAAGAGACAGGGATGGCTACACCTTC. It is translated as CASSPRDRDGYTF.

The chain combines TRBV7-9 with TRBJ2-7; possible D gene TRBD1, 6 bases. CDR1 is SEHNR, CDR2 FQNEAQ, per germline (reference sequence). The CDR3 totals 15 residues. V was cut by 8 bases and J by 3 bases, with 20 bases left in between. CDR3 protein: CASGSRQGIFYEQYF. The CDR3 DNA follows: TGTGCCAGCGGTTCCCGCCAGGGGATTTTCTACGAGCAGTACTTC.

The chain is built from TRBV28 and TRBJ2-7; 9 positions agree with TRBD1. CDR3 length: 15 residues. Germline CDR1 is MDHEN and CDR2 is SYDVKM. Losses at the gene ends were 5 bases for V and 6 bases for J; bases not matched to a gene: 11. The CDR3 is CASSPTDRGKGEQYF. CDR3 bases: TGTGCCAGCAGTCCGACGGACAGGGGCAAGGGCGAGCAGTACTTC.

The gene calls are TRBV7-2 and TRBJ2-2; 10 nucleotides line up with TRBD1. This CDR3 spans 16 amino acids. The germline V gene encodes CDR1 SGHTA and CDR2 FQGNSA. V was pared by 5 bases and J by 2 bases, with 5 bases of the junction left unmatched. The CDR3 reads CASSPRQGANTGELFF. In nucleotides, the CDR3 is TGTGCCAGCAGCCCCCGACAGGGGGCCAACACCGGGGAGCTGTTTTTT.

This clone was seen just once. The chain employs TRBV7-7 and TRBJ2-1; 11 bases line up with TRBD1. This CDR3 comprises 15 residues. Trimming removed 5 bases from V and 3 bases from J; junction bases left unmatched: 3. Germline lookup yields CDR1 SSHAT and CDR2 FNYEAQ (reference sequence). This CDR3 is CASSPGQGGYNEQFF. CDR3 coding DNA: TGTGCCAGCAGCCCGGGACAGGGGGGCTACAATGAGCAGTTCTTC.

The chain has TRBV19 and TRBJ2-5; 10 bases match TRBD1. V shed 5 bases and J 4 bases; nucleotides not matched to a gene: 7. The V gene's germline CDR1 is LNHDA and CDR2 SQIVND (reference sequence). CDR3 size: 15 residues. CDR3 sequence (DNA): TGTGCCAGTAGTCCGGGACAGGGGTCGATAGAGACCCAGTACTTC. It specifies CASSPGQGSIETQYF.

The chain carries TRBV6-1 and TRBJ1-2, with 7 bases that match TRBD1. Germline assignment: CDR1 MNHNS and CDR2 SASEGT. V trimming: 6 bases; J trimming: 3 bases; junction bases outside the gene matches: 4. CDR3 length: 13 residues. CDR3: CASSDGTDYGYTF. DNA of the CDR3: TGTGCCAGCAGCGACGGGACAGACTATGGCTACACCTTC.

This clone was seen a few times. The chain carries TRBV20-1 and TRBJ1-2; possibly TRBD1 for D (6 bases). Germline V gives CDR1 DFQATT, CDR2 SNEGSKA (reference sequence). Trimming shortened V by 5 bases and J by 8 bases, and 12 bases separated the two germline ends. There are 11 residues in the CDR3. The CDR3 bases are TGCAGTGCTCCCACAGGGCCGGGCTACACCTTC. Translating it yields CSAPTGPGYTF.

This clone was found a few times. The genes are TRBV4-3 and TRBJ2-1; no clear D. This CDR3 comprises 16 residues. V lost 0 bases to trimming and J lost 4 bases, with 13 bases between them. Germline CDR1 is LGHNA and CDR2 is YSLEER. The CDR3 protein is CASSQDTLEVYNEQFF. The CDR3 bases are TGCGCCAGCAGCCAAGATACCCTAGAAGTGTACAATGAGCAGTTCTTC.

The rearrangement links TRBV15 to TRBJ2-5; 8 bases fit TRBD1. Germline CDR1 LNHNV, CDR2 YYDKDF (reference sequence). This CDR3 is built from 15 residues. The trim removed 3 bases at V and 5 bases at J, leaving 8 bases unmatched. DNA of the CDR3: TGTGCCACCAGCAGCAGACAGGGGTCGAGGGAGACCCAGTACTTC. Protein: CATSSRQGSRETQYF.

This chain joins TRBV27 and TRBJ2-7, with 7 positions matching TRBD2. The CDR3 is 15 residues long. V lost 6 bases to trimming and J lost 3 bases; unmatched junction nucleotides: 11. The germline CDR1 and CDR2 sequences are MNHEY and SMNVEV (reference sequence). Here the CDR3 reads CASSPIAGSGYEQYF. In nucleotides, the CDR3 is TGTGCCAGCAGCCCCATAGCGGGCTCCGGCTACGAGCAGTACTTC.

The chain's CDR3 is CASSQDTEETQYF. The CDR3 DNA reads TGTGCCAGCAGCCAAGATACGGAAGAGACCCAGTACTTC. This chain connects TRBV4-2 to TRBJ2-5, with D unresolved. Trimming took 0 bases from V and 3 from J, leaving 5 bases between them. The length of the CDR3 is 13 residues. Germline V gene lookup returns CDR1 LGHNA and CDR2 YNFKEQ.

This clone was seen a few times. The V call is TRBV9, the J call TRBJ2-2, with TRBD2 identical over 12 bases. The trim removed 0 bases at V and 8 bases at J, leaving 5 bases unmatched. The CDR3 is 16 amino acids. Germline loops: CDR1 SGDLS, CDR2 YYNGEE. The CDR3 sequence: CASSVGTSGMVGELFF. The CDR3 bases are TGTGCCAGCAGCGTAGGGACTAGCGGGATGGTGGGGGAGCTGTTTTTT.

This clone has more than one count but fewer than ten. The chain links TRBV9 to TRBJ2-3; 14 bases map to TRBD2. The germline V gene encodes CDR1 SGDLS and CDR2 YYNGEE. J was trimmed by 7 bases and V by 7 bases; bases with no gene match: 5. CDR3 length equals 14 residues. Written as DNA, the CDR3 is TGTGCCAGCTCGGGGACTAGCGGGGGATATACGCAGTATTTT. It translates to CASSGTSGGYTQYF. Complete variable domain (other parts from reference TRBV9 and TRBJ2-3): DSGVTQTPKHLITATGQRVTLRCSPRSGDLSVYWYQQSLDQGLQFLIQYYNGEERAKGNILERFSAQQFPDLHSELNLSSLELGDSALYFCASSGTSGGYTQYFGPGTRLTVL.

This sequence joins TRBV30 and TRBJ1-5, with D perhaps TRBD1 (5 bases). The CDR3 spans 13 residues. V dropped 4 bases and J dropped 6 bases, with 13 bases sitting between them. Looked up from germline, CDR1 is GTSNPN and CDR2 is SVGIG (reference sequence). The CDR3 nucleotides are TGTGCCTGGACGGGACTTCAGCCTCAGCCCCAGCATTTT. Its protein product is CAWTGLQPQPQHF.

This chain joins TRBV28 and TRBJ1-5; 9 nucleotides match TRBD1. CDR1 and CDR2 (germline): MDHEN, SYDVKM. The CDR3 has 16 residues. V trimming: 6 bases; J trimming: 3 bases; junction bases outside the gene matches: 9. The CDR3 region has the DNA TGTGCCAGCAGCCCTCCGGGGACAGGGCACAATCAGCCCCAGCATTTT. Encoded protein: CASSPPGTGHNQPQHF.